The 27 T cell receptor beta chains below come from one sample, sequenced in a study of T cells after yellow fever vaccination. TCRdb re-called the 5' RACE reads with MiXCR, one entry per CDR3 protein. The repertoire holds some 560,000 distinct CDR3 sequences, about a sixth seen once, with 17% in the top ten. The sample consisted of PBMCs, taken 4 to 6 days after the first yellow fever vaccination. These receptors originate from a man aged 18 to 30 who received the YFV17D yellow fever vaccine.

The gene calls are TRBV7-9 and TRBJ2-5; TRBD2 matches at 7 bases. Germline loops: CDR1 SEHNR, CDR2 FQNEAQ (reference sequence). The CDR3 runs 16 residues. The V and J ends lost 1 base and 7 bases, in that order; junction bases with no gene match: 12. For the CDR3, the DNA is TGTGCCAGCAGCTTAGTAGAAACAGGAGGACTAGGGACCCAGTACTTC. It translates to CASSLVETGGLGTQYF.

The gene calls are TRBV7-2 and TRBJ2-5; the D gene is possibly TRBD1 (5 bases). The CDR3 consists of 12 residues. V was cut by 8 bases and J by 2 bases, with 9 bases left in between. Germline assignment: CDR1 SGHTA and CDR2 FQGNSA. The chain's CDR3 is CASAGFQETQYF. CDR3 DNA: TGTGCCAGCGCAGGGTTTCAAGAGACCCAGTACTTC.

This chain connects TRBV11-2 to TRBJ2-5, with 7 bases fitting TRBD2. Germline CDR1 SGHAT, CDR2 FQNNGV. The CDR3 contains 15 residues. V gave up 1 base and J gave up 4 bases; unmatched junction bases: 6. The DNA for the CDR3 is TGTGCCAGCAGCTTAGTGGGGCTAGCGGCAGAGACCCAGTACTTC. Its protein product is CASSLVGLAAETQYF.

This clonotype came up a few times. The chain recombines TRBV20-1 with TRBJ2-3, with 7 bases lining up with TRBD1. The CDR3 length is 13 residues. Germline V lookup: CDR1 DFQATT, CDR2 SNEGSKA (reference sequence). Trimming took 3 bases from V and 8 from J; bases not matched to a gene: 8. The CDR3 here is CSASEDRLSTQYF. In nucleotides, the CDR3 is TGCAGTGCTAGTGAGGACAGGCTAAGTACGCAGTATTTT.

The DNA of the CDR3 is TGTGCCAGCAGGACAGGGGTTGAGCAGTACGTC. This gives the protein CASRTGVEQYV. This chain joins TRBV5-5 and TRBJ2-7, with TRBD1 matching 8 bases. The V gene end was trimmed by 5 bases and the J gene end by 7 bases; junction bases not matched to a gene: 2. Germline CDR1 reads SGHKS; CDR2 reads YYEKEE (reference sequence). The CDR3 consists of 11 residues.

The DNA for the CDR3 is TGTGCCAGCACTGGGGGCCGCCCGACTTATGGCAATCAGCCCCAGCATTTT. Protein sequence: CASTGGRPTYGNQPQHF. This chain uses TRBV6-1 with TRBJ1-5, with D tentatively TRBD1 (6 bases). Trimming pared 7 bases from V and 2 bases from J, leaving 21 bases between. This CDR3 contains 17 residues. Germline V gene lookup returns CDR1 MNHNS and CDR2 SASEGT.

This clonotype occurred a few times. The genes are TRBV5-6 and TRBJ1-5; 7 nucleotides line up with TRBD1. Germline V lookup: CDR1 SGHDT, CDR2 YYEEEE. The trim removed 4 bases at V and 5 bases at J, leaving 3 bases unmatched. The CDR3 totals 13 residues. In DNA, the CDR3 is TGTGCCAGCAGCCGGGACAGATATCAGCCCCAGCATTTT. As protein: CASSRDRYQPQHF.

This clonotype occurred many times. The chain carries TRBV7-6 and TRBJ2-5; TRBD1 or TRBD2 may be the D gene (5 bases each). CDR3 size: 15 residues. The germline V and J ends were trimmed by 5 bases and 4 bases, with 17 bases remaining between them. Looked up from germline, CDR1 is SGHVS and CDR2 is FNYEAQ. The CDR3: CASSRGGFEGETQYF. In DNA, the CDR3 is TGTGCCAGCAGCCGGGGCGGGTTTGAGGGAGAGACCCAGTACTTC. The variable domain in full, with the rest retrieved from reference TRBV7-6 and TRBJ2-5, is GAGVSQSPRYKVTKRGQDVALRCDPISGHVSLYWYRQALGQGPEFLTYFNYEAQQDKSGLPNDRFSAERPEGSISTLTIQRTEQRDSAMYRCASSRGGFEGETQYFGPGTRLLVL.

The chain combines TRBV4-1 with TRBJ2-3; D might be TRBD1 (6 bases). The CDR3 sequence is 16 residues long. Germline assignment: CDR1 MGHRA and CDR2 YSYEKL. The V end lost 4 bases, the J end lost 2 bases, and 16 bases lay between the germline ends. CDR3 amino acids: CASSPHTRDITDTQYF. The CDR3 DNA reads TGCGCCAGCAGCCCACACACTCGGGACATCACAGATACGCAGTATTTT.

This clonotype was seen only a few times. The J gene is TRBJ2-1, the V gene TRBV20-1; no clear D. Trimming removed 1 base at V and 4 bases at J, with 14 bases between. CDR3 length: 15 amino acids. Germline CDR1 is DFQATT and CDR2 is SNEGSKA (reference sequence). The CDR3 loop reads CSARVKGRSYNEQFF. CDR3 DNA sequence: TGCAGTGCTAGAGTTAAGGGAAGGTCTTACAATGAGCAGTTCTTC.

The rearrangement links TRBV14 to TRBJ1-6; D is unresolved. This CDR3 region has 12 residues. V lost 0 bases to trimming and J lost 10 bases, with 4 bases between them. Germline V gene sequence: CDR1 SGHDN, CDR2 FVKESK. The CDR3 coding sequence is TGTGCCAGCAGCCAAGATGAGTCACCCCTCCACTTT. Its translation is CASSQDESPLHF.

The chain recombines TRBV29-1 with TRBJ2-1, with no clear D. The V and J ends lost 4 bases and 8 bases respectively, with 9 bases between them. CDR3 size: 11 residues. The germline gives CDR1 SQVTM, CDR2 ANQGSEA. The CDR3 nucleotides read TGCAGCGTTGTAAGGGTCTATGAGCAGTTCTTC. As protein: CSVVRVYEQFF.

This clonotype was seen a few times. This chain uses TRBV20-1 with TRBJ2-3, with D perhaps matching TRBD1 (6 bases). This CDR3 contains 14 residues. Germline V gene lookup returns CDR1 DFQATT and CDR2 SNEGSKA (reference sequence). Trimming left V 2 bases short and J 3 bases short, with 12 bases between. The CDR3 spells CSARTAGATDTQYF. The CDR3 DNA follows: TGCAGTGCTAGAACGGCAGGGGCAACAGATACGCAGTATTTT.

The chain links TRBV5-5 to TRBJ2-5, with unresolved D. V was clipped by 1 base and J by 5 bases, with 12 bases between them. CDR1 is SGHKS, CDR2 YYEKEE, per germline (reference sequence). CDR3 size: 14 residues. The CDR3 loop is CASSLIVRYETQYF. DNA for the CDR3: TGTGCCAGCAGCTTGATCGTTCGGTATGAGACCCAGTACTTC.

This clonotype was detected a few times. J is TRBJ2-3 and V is TRBV29-1; TRBD1 aligns across 7 bases. The CDR3 is made up of 15 amino acids. The J segment lost 3 bases and the V segment lost 6 bases, leaving 12 bases of the junction unmatched. CDR1 and CDR2 from the germline V gene are SQVTM and ANQGSEA. In DNA form, the CDR3 reads TGCAGCGTCAAAAGCCGTGACAGGGCAACAGATACGCAGTATTTT. It yields the protein CSVKSRDRATDTQYF.

The chain combines TRBV15 with TRBJ1-1; TRBD1 agrees at 9 bases. Germline CDR1 and CDR2: LNHNV and YYDKDF (reference sequence). After removal of 2 bases from V and 4 bases from J, the junction contained 8 bases not matched to a gene. The CDR3 loop spans 16 amino acids. CDR3 region: CATSRRTGVLSTEAFF. As DNA, the CDR3 is TGTGCCACCAGCAGACGGACAGGGGTGTTGAGCACTGAAGCTTTCTTT. Looking up the rest from reference TRBV15 and TRBJ1-1 gives the full variable domain: DAMVIQNPRYQVTQFGKPVTLSCSQTLNHNVMYWYQQKSSQAPKLLFHYYDKDFNNEADTPDNFQSRRPNTSFCFLDIRSPGLGDTAMYLCATSRRTGVLSTEAFFGQGTRLTVV.

This rearrangement joins TRBV19 to TRBJ2-3; D unclear. V lost 5 bases and J 2 bases, leaving 14 bases between the germline ends. The CDR3 length is 15 residues. The germline V gene has CDR1 LNHDA and CDR2 SQIVND (reference sequence). CDR3 region: CASSPTWASTDTQYF. CDR3 sequence (DNA): TGTGCCAGTAGTCCGACTTGGGCTTCCACAGATACGCAGTATTTT. The whole variable domain, filled in from reference TRBV19 and TRBJ2-3, reads DGGITQSPKYLFRKEGQNVTLSCEQNLNHDAMYWYRQDPGQGLRLIYYSQIVNDFQKGDIAEGYSVSREKKESFPLTVTSAQKNPTAFYLCASSPTWASTDTQYFGPGTRLTVL.

This clonotype appeared a few times. The chain employs TRBV5-4 and TRBJ2-2; 13 bases map to TRBD2. V shed 3 bases, J shed 6 bases, and the junction held 11 bases outside the gene matches. The CDR3 runs to 18 residues. Germline V gene sequence: CDR1 SGHNT, CDR2 YYREEE (reference sequence). The CDR3, as DNA: TGTGCCAGCAGCTCGCCCTCCGGGACTAGCGGGGCTCCCGGGGAGCTGTTTTTT. Translation gives CASSSPSGTSGAPGELFF.

This chain connects TRBV7-9 to TRBJ1-2, with D possibly TRBD1 on 5 matching bases. CDR1 is SEHNR and CDR2 is FQNEAQ in the germline V gene (reference sequence). Between the trimmed V and J ends, which lost 5 bases and 8 bases, there was a span of 15 bases. CDR3 size: 13 residues. The CDR3 sequence: CASSLMGDGGYTF. The DNA for the CDR3 is TGTGCCAGCAGCCTGATGGGGGATGGGGGCTACACCTTC.

The chain carries TRBV6-4 and TRBJ2-1; 9 positions agree with TRBD1. The CDR3 runs 15 residues. The J segment lost 8 bases and the V segment lost 3 bases, leaving 8 bases of the junction unmatched. The germline gives CDR1 MRHNA, CDR2 SNTAGT. For the CDR3, the DNA is TGTGCCAGCAGTGAGGAGACAGGGGGGTACGATGAGCAGTTCTTC. It translates to CASSEETGGYDEQFF.

The table lists this clonotype with a few counts. The V and J genes are TRBV7-3 and TRBJ2-3; no definite D call. CDR1 SGHTA and CDR2 FQGTGA come from the germline V gene. V lost 5 bases, J lost 2 bases, and 14 bases lay in between. The CDR3 covers 15 residues. CDR3 in DNA: TGTGCCAGCAGCACGTCTAGAGGCCCCACAGATACGCAGTATTTT. Amino acid sequence: CASSTSRGPTDTQYF.

This clonotype was recorded at least ten times. The genes are TRBV7-2 and TRBJ2-4; 9 bases are a match to TRBD2. CDR1 and CDR2 (germline): SGHTA, FQGNSA. The length of the CDR3 is 16 residues. The V gene end was trimmed by 1 base and the J gene end by 8 bases; junction bases not matched to a gene: 9. CDR3: CASSLEAGGLGYIQYF. Written as DNA, the CDR3 is TGTGCCAGCAGCTTAGAAGCGGGGGGATTGGGGTACATTCAGTACTTC.

This clonotype was detected a few times. The rearrangement uses TRBV4-2 and TRBJ2-1; possibly TRBD2 for D (6 bases). The CDR3 length is 19 residues. V lost 0 bases and J 3 bases, leaving 21 bases between the germline ends. Per the germline V gene, CDR1 is LGHNA and CDR2 is YNFKEQ. CDR3 region: CASSQDGVGGSVDYNEQFF. CDR3 nucleotides: TGTGCCAGCAGCCAAGATGGTGTGGGGGGTAGCGTCGACTACAATGAGCAGTTCTTC.

The sample holds a few counts of this clonotype. The V call is TRBV7-2, the J call TRBJ1-5; 10 bases agree with TRBD1. The CDR3 covers 15 residues. J lost 4 bases, V lost 1 base, and 1 base had no gene match. Germline values: CDR1 SGHTA, CDR2 FQGNSA. The CDR3 reads CASSLEGQGNQPQHF. The CDR3 DNA is TGTGCCAGCAGCTTAGAGGGACAGGGGAATCAGCCCCAGCATTTT.

This clonotype appeared a few times. The V and J genes are TRBV7-2 and TRBJ1-2; tentatively, D is TRBD1 (5 bases). Trimming shortened V by 5 bases and J by 3 bases, and 13 bases separated the two germline ends. The CDR3 has 14 residues. The V gene's germline CDR1 is SGHTA and CDR2 FQGNSA. The CDR3 nucleotides are TGTGCCAGCAGCGCCCAGGGCGGGGACTATGGCTACACCTTC. Amino acids: CASSAQGGDYGYTF.

This clonotype showed up just a few times. This chain joins TRBV18 and TRBJ2-3, with D possibly matching TRBD2 (6 bases). Per germline, CDR1 KGHSH and CDR2 LQKENI. Trimming took 3 bases from V and 3 from J, leaving 10 bases between them. This CDR3 is 14 amino acids long. The DNA of the CDR3 is TGTGCCAGCTCACCGTCGGGGGTTACAGATACGCAGTATTTT. It yields the protein CASSPSGVTDTQYF.

This clonotype was found a few times. The chain uses TRBV11-2 and TRBJ2-7; TRBD2 matches 9 bases. Germline V CDR1 and CDR2: SGHAT, FQNNGV. J gave up 2 bases and V 0 bases, and 5 bases lay outside the gene matches. This CDR3 contains 16 residues. CDR3 bases: TGTGCCAGCAGCTTAGATAGCCTAGCGGGGCCCTACGAGCAGTACTTC. Translation: CASSLDSLAGPYEQYF.